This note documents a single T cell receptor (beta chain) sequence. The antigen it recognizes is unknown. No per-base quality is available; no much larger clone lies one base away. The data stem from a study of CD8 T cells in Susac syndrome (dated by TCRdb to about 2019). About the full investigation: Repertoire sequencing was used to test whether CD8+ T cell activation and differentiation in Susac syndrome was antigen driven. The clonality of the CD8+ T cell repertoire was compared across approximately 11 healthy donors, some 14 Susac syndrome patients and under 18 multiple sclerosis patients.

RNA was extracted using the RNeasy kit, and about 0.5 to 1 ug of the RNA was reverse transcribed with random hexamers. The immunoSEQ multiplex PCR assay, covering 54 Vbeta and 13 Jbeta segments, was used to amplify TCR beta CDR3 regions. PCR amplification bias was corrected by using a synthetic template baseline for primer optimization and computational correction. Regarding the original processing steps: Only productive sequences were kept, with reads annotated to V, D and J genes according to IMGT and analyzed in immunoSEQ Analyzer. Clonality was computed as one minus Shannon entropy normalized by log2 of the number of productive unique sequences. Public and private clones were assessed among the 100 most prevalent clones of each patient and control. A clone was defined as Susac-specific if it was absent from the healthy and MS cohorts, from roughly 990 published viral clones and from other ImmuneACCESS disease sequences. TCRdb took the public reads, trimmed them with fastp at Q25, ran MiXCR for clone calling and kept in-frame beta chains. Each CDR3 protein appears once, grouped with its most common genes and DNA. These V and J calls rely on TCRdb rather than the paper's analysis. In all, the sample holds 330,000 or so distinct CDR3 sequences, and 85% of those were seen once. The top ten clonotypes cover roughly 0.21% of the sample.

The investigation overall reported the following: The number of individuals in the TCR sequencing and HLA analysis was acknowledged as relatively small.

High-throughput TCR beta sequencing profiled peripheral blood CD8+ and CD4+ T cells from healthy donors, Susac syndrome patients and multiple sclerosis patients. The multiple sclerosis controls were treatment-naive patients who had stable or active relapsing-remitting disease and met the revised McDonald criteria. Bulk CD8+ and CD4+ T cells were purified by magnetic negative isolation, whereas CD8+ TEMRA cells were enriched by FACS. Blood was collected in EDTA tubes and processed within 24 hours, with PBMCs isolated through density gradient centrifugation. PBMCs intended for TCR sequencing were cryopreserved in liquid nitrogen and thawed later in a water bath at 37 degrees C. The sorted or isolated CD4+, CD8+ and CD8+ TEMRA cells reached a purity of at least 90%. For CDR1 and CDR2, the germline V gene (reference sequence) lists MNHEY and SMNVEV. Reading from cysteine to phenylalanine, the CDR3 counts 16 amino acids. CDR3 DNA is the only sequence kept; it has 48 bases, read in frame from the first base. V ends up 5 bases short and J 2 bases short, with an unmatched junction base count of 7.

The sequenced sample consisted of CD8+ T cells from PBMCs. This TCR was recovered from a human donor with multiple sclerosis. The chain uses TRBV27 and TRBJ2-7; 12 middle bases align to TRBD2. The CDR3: CASSLTRLAGAYEQYF. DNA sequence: TGTGCCAGCAGTCTGACTCGACTAGCGGGGGCCTACGAGCAGTACTTC.